This entry describes one T cell receptor beta chain. Its antigen is currently unknown. Some clones are missing from TCRdb's copy, which holds only in-frame ones; the method was immunoSEQ multiplex PCR. This table holds about 92,000 clones, roughly 90% found once. J lost 4 bases, V lost 3 bases, and 8 bases had no gene match. The CDR3 length is 15 residues. Germline V gene sequence: CDR1 LNHDA, CDR2 SQIVND (reference sequence). This sample is drawn from a study of OX40 agonist ivuxolimab in advanced cancers. Across the whole study: Participants, 80% to 90% male, averaged approximately 65 years of age, ranging from roughly 20 to 80.

Overall study findings and caveats: CD8+ T cells (on average) carried more expanded clones than CD4+ T cells. Normalized T-cell clonal expansion was also low in a subset of nonresponders.

The chain combines TRBV19 with TRBJ1-2; 7 nucleotides match TRBD1. Here the sequenced sample was CD4+ or CD8+ T cells sorted from blood, taken in a trial of the OX40 agonist ivuxolimab. The source is an adult with an advanced solid tumor such as melanoma, head and neck, liver or kidney cancer. CDR3 sequence: CASSIPNDRVYGYTF. The CDR3 nucleotides are TGTGCCAGTAGTATTCCGAACGACAGGGTCTATGGCTACACCTTC.